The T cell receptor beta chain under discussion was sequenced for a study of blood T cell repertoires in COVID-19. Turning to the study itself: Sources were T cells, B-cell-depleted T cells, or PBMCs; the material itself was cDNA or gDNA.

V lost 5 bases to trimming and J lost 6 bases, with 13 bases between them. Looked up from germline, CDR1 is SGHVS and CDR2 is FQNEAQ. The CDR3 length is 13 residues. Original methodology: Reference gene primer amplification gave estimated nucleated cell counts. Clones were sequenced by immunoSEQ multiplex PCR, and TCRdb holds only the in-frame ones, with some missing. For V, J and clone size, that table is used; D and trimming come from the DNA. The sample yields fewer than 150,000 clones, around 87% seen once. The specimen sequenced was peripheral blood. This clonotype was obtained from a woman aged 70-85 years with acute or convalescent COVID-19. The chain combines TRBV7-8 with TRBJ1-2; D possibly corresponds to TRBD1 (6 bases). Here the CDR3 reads CASSGRTVDGYTF. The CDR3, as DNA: TGTGCCAGCAGCGGCAGGACAGTCGATGGCTACACCTTC.